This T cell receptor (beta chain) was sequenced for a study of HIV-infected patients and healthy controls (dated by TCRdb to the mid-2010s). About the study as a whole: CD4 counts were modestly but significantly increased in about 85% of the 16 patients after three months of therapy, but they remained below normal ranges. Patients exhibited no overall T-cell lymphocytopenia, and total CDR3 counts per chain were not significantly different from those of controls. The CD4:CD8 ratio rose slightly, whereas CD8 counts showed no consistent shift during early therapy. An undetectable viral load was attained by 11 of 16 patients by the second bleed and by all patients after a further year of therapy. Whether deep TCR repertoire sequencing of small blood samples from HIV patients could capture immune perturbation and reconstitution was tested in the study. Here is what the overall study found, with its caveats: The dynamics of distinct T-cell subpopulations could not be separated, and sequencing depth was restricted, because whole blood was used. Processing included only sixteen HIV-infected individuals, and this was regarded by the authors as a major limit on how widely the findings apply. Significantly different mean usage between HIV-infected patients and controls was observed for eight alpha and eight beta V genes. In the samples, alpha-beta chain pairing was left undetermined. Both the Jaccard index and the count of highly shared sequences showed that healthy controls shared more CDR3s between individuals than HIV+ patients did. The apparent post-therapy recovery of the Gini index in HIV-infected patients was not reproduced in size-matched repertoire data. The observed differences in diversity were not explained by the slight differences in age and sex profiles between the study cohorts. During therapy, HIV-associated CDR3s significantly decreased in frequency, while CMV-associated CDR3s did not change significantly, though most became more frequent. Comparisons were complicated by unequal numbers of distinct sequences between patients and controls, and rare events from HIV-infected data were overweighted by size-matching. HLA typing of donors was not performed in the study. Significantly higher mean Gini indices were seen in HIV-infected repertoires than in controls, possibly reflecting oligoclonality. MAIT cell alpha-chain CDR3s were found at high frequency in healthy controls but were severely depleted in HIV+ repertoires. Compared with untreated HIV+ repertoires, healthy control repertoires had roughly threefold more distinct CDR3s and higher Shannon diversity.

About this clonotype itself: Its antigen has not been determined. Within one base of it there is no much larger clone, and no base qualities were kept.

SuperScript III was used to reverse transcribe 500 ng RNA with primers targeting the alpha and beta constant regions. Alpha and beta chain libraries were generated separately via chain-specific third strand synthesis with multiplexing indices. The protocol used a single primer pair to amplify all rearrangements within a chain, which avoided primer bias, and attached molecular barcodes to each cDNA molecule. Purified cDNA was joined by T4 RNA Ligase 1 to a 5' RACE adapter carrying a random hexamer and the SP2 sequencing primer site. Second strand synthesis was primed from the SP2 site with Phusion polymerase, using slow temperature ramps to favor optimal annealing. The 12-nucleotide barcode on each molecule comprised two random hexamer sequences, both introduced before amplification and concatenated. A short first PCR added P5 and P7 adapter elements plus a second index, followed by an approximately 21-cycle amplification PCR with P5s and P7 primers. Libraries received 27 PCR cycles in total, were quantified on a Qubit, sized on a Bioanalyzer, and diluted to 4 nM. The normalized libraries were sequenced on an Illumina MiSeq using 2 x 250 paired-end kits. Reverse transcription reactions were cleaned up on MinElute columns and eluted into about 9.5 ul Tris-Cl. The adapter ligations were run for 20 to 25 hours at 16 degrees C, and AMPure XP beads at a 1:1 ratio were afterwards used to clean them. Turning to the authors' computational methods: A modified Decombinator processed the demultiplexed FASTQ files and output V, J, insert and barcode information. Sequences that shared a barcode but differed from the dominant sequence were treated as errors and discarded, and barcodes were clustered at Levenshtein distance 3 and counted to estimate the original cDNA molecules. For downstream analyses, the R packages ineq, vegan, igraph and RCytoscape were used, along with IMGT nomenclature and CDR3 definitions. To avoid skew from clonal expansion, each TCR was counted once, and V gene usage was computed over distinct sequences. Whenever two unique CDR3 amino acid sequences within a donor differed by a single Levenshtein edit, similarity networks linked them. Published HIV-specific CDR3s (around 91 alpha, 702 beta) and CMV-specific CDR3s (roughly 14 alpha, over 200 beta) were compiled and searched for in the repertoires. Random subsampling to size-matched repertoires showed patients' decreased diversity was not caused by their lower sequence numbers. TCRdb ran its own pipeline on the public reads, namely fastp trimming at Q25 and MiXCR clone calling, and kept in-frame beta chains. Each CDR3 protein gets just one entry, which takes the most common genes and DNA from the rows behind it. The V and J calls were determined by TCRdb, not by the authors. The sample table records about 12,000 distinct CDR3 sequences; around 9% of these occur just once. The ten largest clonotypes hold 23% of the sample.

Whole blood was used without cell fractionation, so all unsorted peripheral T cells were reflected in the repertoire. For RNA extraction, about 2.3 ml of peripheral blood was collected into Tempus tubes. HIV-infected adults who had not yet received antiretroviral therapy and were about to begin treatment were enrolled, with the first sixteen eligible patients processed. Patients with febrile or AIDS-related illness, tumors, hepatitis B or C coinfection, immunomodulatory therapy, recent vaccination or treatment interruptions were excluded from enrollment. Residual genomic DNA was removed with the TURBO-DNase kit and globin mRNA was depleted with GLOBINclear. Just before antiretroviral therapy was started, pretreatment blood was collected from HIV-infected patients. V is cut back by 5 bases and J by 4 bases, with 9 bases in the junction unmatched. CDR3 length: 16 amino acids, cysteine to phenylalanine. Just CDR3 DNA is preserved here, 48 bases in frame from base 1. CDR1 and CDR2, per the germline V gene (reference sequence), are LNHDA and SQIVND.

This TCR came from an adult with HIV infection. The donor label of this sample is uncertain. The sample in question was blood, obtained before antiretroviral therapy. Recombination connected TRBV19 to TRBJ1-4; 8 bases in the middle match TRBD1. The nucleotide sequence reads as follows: TGTGCCAGTAGTCCGATGGCAGGGGGCAATAATGAAAAACTGTTTTTT. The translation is CASSPMAGGNNEKLFF.